This T cell receptor (beta chain) was sequenced for a study of blood T cell repertoires in COVID-19. Under the authors' procedure: Amplified reference gene primers provided the basis for estimating nucleated cell counts. Measured with immunoSEQ multiplex PCR; TCRdb has only the in-frame clones, and not every one. V and J calls and clone size are as listed in that table; D and trimming were resolved from the DNA. The data show hundreds of thousands of clones, with 88% seen just once and approximately 7.4% held by the top ten. The sequence was collected from an older woman with COVID-19, enrolled during active disease. Sequenced sample: peripheral blood.

CDR3 amino acids: CACSRGSLGRNTEAFF. CDR3 DNA: TGTGCCTGTTCAAGGGGGTCTTTAGGCCGAAACACTGAAGCTTTCTTT. The chain joins TRBV7-2 to TRBJ1-1; TRBD1 might be the D (6 bases). The germline gives CDR1 SGHTA, CDR2 FQGNSA. The germline V and J ends were trimmed by 11 bases and 2 bases, with 24 bases remaining between them. CDR3 length: 16 amino acids.